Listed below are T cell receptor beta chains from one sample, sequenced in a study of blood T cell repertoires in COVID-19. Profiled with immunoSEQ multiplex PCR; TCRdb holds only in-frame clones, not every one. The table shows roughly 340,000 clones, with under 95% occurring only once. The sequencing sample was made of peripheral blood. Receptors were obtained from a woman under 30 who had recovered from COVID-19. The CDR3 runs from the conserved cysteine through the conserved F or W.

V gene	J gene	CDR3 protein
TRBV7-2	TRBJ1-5	CASSSSAAGAGQPQHF
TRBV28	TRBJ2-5	CASSSQGSLFQQETQYF
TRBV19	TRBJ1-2	CASTLQQGAEGYTF
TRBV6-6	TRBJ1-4	CASSYSRGRGEKLFF
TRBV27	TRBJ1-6	CASSLGQGHDSPLHF
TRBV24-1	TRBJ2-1	CATRSGSSYNEQFF
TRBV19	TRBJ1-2	CASISRTAMWGYTF
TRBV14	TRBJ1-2	CASTRGGPPYGYTF
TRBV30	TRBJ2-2	CAWSIRTSGTRELFF
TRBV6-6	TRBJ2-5	CASRGQEQETQYF
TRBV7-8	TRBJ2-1	CASSLFWGKSSGQASSYNEQFF
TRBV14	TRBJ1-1	CASSQDLGAEAFF
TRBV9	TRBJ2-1	CASSVEASGRNGGEQFF
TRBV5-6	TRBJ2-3	CASSLAGRISTDTQYF
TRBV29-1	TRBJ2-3	CSVEVSGTDTQYF
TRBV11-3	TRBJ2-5	CASSVVDPGTQYF
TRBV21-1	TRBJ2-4	CASSKIAGGPVKNIQYF
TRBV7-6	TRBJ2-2	CASSRLAGGNGELFF
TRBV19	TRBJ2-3	CASAPGTLAGGAEGTDTQYF
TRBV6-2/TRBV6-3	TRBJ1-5	CASSYRDRGAQPQHF
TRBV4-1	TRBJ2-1	CASRGQGIEQFF
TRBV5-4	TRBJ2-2	CASSLQLTGELFF
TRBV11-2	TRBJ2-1	CASTKRAGGNEQFF
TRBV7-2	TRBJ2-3	CASSPGTSGRRSDTQYF